Sequencing of this TCR beta chain was carried out in a study of blood T cell repertoires in COVID-19. Turning to the study itself: Nucleic acid was either cDNA or gDNA, and it came from T cells, B-cell-depleted T cells, or PBMCs.

Germline loops: CDR1 LGHDT, CDR2 YNNKEL (reference sequence). The ends were cut back, 6 bases at V and 15 bases at J, with 18 bases in the middle. This CDR3 spans 12 amino acids. In the original workflow: Amplification from reference gene primers served as the basis for estimated nucleated cell counts. TCRdb's copy holds only in-frame clones and misses some; the assay was immunoSEQ multiplex PCR. From that table come the V and J calls and clone size; the DNA was used to work out D and trimming. This table holds some 220,000 clones, 84% found once. This clone was seen just once. This rearrangement joins TRBV3-1 (or the pseudogene TRBV3-2) to TRBJ2-1, with D hard to call. The source material was peripheral blood. This TCR came from a woman aged 30 to 39 who had recovered from COVID-19. The CDR3 spells CASRPTLGVPFF. In DNA form, the CDR3 reads TGTGCCAGCAGGCCTACCCTCGGAGTCCCGTTCTTC.